These 17 T cell receptor delta chains originate from one sample sequenced in a study of gamma-delta chains in newborns, infants, children. TCRdb re-processed the reads using CATT. The table includes some 3,900 delta-chain clones, roughly 4.7% detected once. The material sequenced was blood. These receptors all stem from a child who was a newborn, infant or young child, either healthy, febrile or measles-vaccinated (not recorded which).

The chain uses TRDV2 and TRDJ1; 7 bases fit TRDD3. Per the germline V gene, CDR1 is GEAIGNYY and CDR2 is EKD. V gave up 3 bases and J gave up 3 bases; unmatched junction bases: 27. The CDR3 length is 21 residues. CDR3 in amino acids: CACDPVSWVGEPGRHADKLIF. The CDR3 coding sequence is TGTGCCTGTGACCCTGTATCCTGGGTGGGGGAACCGGGTAGACACGCCGATAAACTCATCTTT.

This clone is categorized as medium-sized. Other DNA sequences of this sample code for an identical CDR3. The chain has TRDV2 and TRDJ1; 8 bases align to TRDD3. The CDR3 is made up of 14 amino acids. V shed 3 bases and J 0 bases; nucleotides not matched to a gene: 2. Looked up from germline, CDR1 is GEAIGNYY and CDR2 is EKD. The CDR3 DNA is TGTGCCTGTGACCGACTGGGGGACACCGATAAACTCATCTTT. Its translation is CACDRLGDTDKLIF.

Comment on this clone: A single base separates this from a much larger clone, so it may be a read error. The rearrangement uses TRDV2 and TRDJ1; 13 nucleotides align to TRDD3. This CDR3 contains 19 residues. Germline V gives CDR1 GEAIGNYY, CDR2 EKD. The V and J ends lost 0 bases and 3 bases, in that order; junction bases with no gene match: 12. The CDR3 spells CACDTVLGDTRSYADKLIF. DNA of the CDR3: TGTGCCTGTGACACCGTACTGGGGGATACGCGATCGTACGCCGATAAACTCATCTTT.

This clone was counted between two and nine times. The TCRdb protein, from a much larger clone, departs from this DNA's translation at residue 12, likely by read error; the protein shown derives from the DNA. CDR3: CACDRLGDRLTTQLFF. The CDR3 DNA is TGTGCCTGTGACAGGTTGGGGGACCGTTTGACAACACAACTCTTCTTT. The chain couples TRDV2 to TRDJ2; TRDD3 matches 7 bases. The CDR3 covers 16 residues. Looked up from germline, CDR1 is GEAIGNYY and CDR2 is EKD.

Concerning this clone itself: A much larger clone lies a single base off, so this may be a read error. The same CDR3 arises from other DNA sequences in this sample as well. The chain recombines TRDV2 with TRDJ3, with TRDD3 matching over 7 bases. Germline CDR1 reads GEAIGNYY; CDR2 reads EKD. This CDR3 contains 17 residues. V trimming: 4 bases; J trimming: 0 bases; junction bases outside the gene matches: 5. The CDR3 nucleotides read TGTGCCTGTGATACCGGGGGATCCTCCTGGGACACCCGACAGATGTTTTTC. Translated, it gives CACDTGGSSWDTRQMFF.

In its sample, this clone was seen a few times. This may arise from a read error, as a much more abundant clone is one base away. Other DNA sequences of this sample code for an identical CDR3. The V call is TRDV1, the J call TRDJ1; 7 bases are a match to TRDD3. This CDR3 contains 20 residues. Germline loops: CDR1 TSWWSYY, CDR2 QGS. Trimming took 2 bases from V and 4 from J; bases not matched to a gene: 22. The CDR3 DNA reads TGTGCTCTTGGGGAAGGCTGGCCCTTACTGGGGATATCGGGGTTCGATAAACTCATCTTT. It encodes CALGEGWPLLGISGFDKLIF.

This clone has only a few counts. This may be a read error, as it is one base from a much larger clone. Other DNA sequences in the sample encode the same CDR3. The chain employs TRDV2 and TRDJ1, with D possibly TRDD3 on 6 matching bases. V was trimmed by 2 bases and J by 0 bases, leaving 18 bases between them. The V gene's germline CDR1 is GEAIGNYY and CDR2 EKD. The length of the CDR3 is 17 residues. CDR3 in DNA: TGTGCCTGTGACAGCCTTACCGGGGGACGAGACACCGATAAACTCATCTTT. Protein sequence: CACDSLTGGRDTDKLIF.

Of note for this clone: This may be a read error: a much more frequent sequence differs by one nucleotide. Other nucleotide sequences in the sample specify the same CDR3. The chain carries TRDV2 and TRDJ3; 8 nucleotides line up with TRDD3. Looked up from germline, CDR1 is GEAIGNYY and CDR2 is EKD. The CDR3 is 20 residues long. CDR3 amino acids: CACDTVDWGASSWDTRQMFF. The CDR3 DNA sequence: TGCGCCTGTGACACCGTGGACTGGGGGGCGAGCTCCTGGGACACCCGACAGATGTTTTTC.

This clone was counted a few times. The chain combines TRDV2 with TRDJ3; TRDD3 matches at 13 bases. From germline, CDR1 is GEAIGNYY and CDR2 EKD. V gave up 3 bases and J gave up 0 bases; unmatched junction bases: 16. This CDR3 comprises 23 residues. DNA for the CDR3: TGTGCCTGTGACCCTATACTGGGGGATACGCCCAATAAAGGCTCCTGGGACACCCGACAGATGTTTTTC. It specifies CACDPILGDTPNKGSWDTRQMFF.

Within the sample, this clone is medium-sized (0.01 to 0.1%). The same CDR3 also results from other DNA sequences found in this sample. This chain links TRDV2 with TRDJ3, with D possibly being TRDD3 (5 bases). This CDR3 is built from 19 residues. V lost 0 bases and J 1 base, leaving 15 bases between the germline ends. The germline V gene encodes CDR1 GEAIGNYY and CDR2 EKD. The CDR3 reads CACDTVLGLVSWDTRQMFF. CDR3 DNA sequence: TGTGCCTGTGACACCGTCCTGGGCCTGGTATCCTGGGACACCCGACAGATGTTTTTC.

This clone is medium-sized within its sample. The gene calls are TRDV2 and TRDJ3, with 11 bases matching TRDD3. Looked up from germline, CDR1 is GEAIGNYY and CDR2 is EKD. V gave up 0 bases and J gave up 0 bases; unmatched junction bases: 21. This CDR3 spans 25 amino acids. This chain's CDR3 is CACDTAPDWGIIGFGNSWDTRQMFF. CDR3 DNA sequence: TGTGCCTGTGACACCGCGCCCGACTGGGGGATAATAGGTTTCGGAAACTCCTGGGACACCCGACAGATGTTTTTC.

This clone is deemed medium-sized. This sample includes further DNA sequences coding for the same CDR3. The V and J genes are TRDV2 and TRDJ1, with TRDD3 matching 9 bases. Germline V lookup: CDR1 GEAIGNYY, CDR2 EKD. The V and J ends lost 3 bases and 0 bases, in that order; junction bases with no gene match: 10. The CDR3 is 17 amino acids. In DNA, the CDR3 is TGTGCCTGTGACGATCTTACTGGGGGAGGGTACACCGATAAACTCATCTTT. Its translation is CACDDLTGGGYTDKLIF.

This clone was seen a few times. A read error may explain this, as a much larger clone is one base away. The V gene is TRDV2, the J gene TRDJ1; D perhaps matches TRDD3 (6 bases). CDR3 length: 18 amino acids. Per germline, CDR1 GEAIGNYY and CDR2 EKD. The CDR3 reads CARDTLSPVLGDTDKLIF. The CDR3 coding sequence is TGTGCCCGTGACACTTTATCCCCCGTACTGGGAGACACCGATAAACTCATCTTT.

In the case of this clone: A read error may explain this, as a much larger clone is one base away. The rearrangement uses TRDV2 and TRDJ3, with 9 bases identical to TRDD3. The CDR3 loop spans 20 amino acids. Germline CDR1 reads GEAIGNYY; CDR2 reads EKD. The CDR3 DNA is TGTGCCTGTGACACCGTTCTGGGGGATCGGAGCTCCTGTGACACCCGACAGATGTTTTTC. This sequence encodes CACDTVLGDRSSCDTRQMFF.

This clone has a handful of counts. One end of the junction fails to match germline, which may point to a read error. The identical CDR3 is also encoded by other nucleotide sequences in the sample. The chain is built from TRDV2 and TRDJ1, with 8 bases lining up with TRDD3. The CDR3 length is 17 residues. Germline CDR1 reads GEAIGNYY; CDR2 reads EKD. The CDR3 coding sequence is TGCGCCTGTGACGCACTGGGGGGTTCGAAGTACACCGATAAACTCATCTTT. It specifies CACDALGGSKYTDKLIF.

This clone ranks as medium-sized. The chain recombines TRAV29/DV5 with TRDJ1, with a tentative D call TRDD3 (8 bases). Trimming removed 3 bases from V and 0 bases from J, with 42 bases in between. CDR1 is NSMFDY and CDR2 is ISSIKDK in the germline V gene. This CDR3 is built from 24 residues. DNA of the CDR3: TGTGCAGCAACCGAGGGTCAACTTCCTAGTGTACTCTCCCGTACTGGGGGGTACACCGATAAACTCATCTTT. Its protein is CAATEGQLPSVLSRTGGYTDKLIF.

Details on this clone: This likely came from a read error, as a far larger clone is one base away. The V and J genes are TRDV2 and TRDJ1, with 8 bases that match TRDD3. Germline V gene data show CDR1 as GEAIGNYY and CDR2 as EKD. The junction had 20 bases not matched to a gene; V was cut back by 0 bases and J by 0 bases. This CDR3 has 21 amino acids. The CDR3 nucleotides read TGTGCCTGTGACACCGTGGTCCTCCCGGCGGGGGATAAAAGGGACACCGATAAACTCATCTTT. It is translated as CACDTVVLPAGDKRDTDKLIF.